This T cell receptor beta chain was captured in a study of T cells and Merkel cell carcinoma outcomes. Overall study results and limits: Reportedly, T-cell repertoire with density predicts Merkel cell carcinoma outcomes.

Profiled with immunoSEQ multiplex PCR; TCRdb holds only in-frame clones, not every one. The sample yields roughly 4,800 clones, roughly 85% seen once. The CDR3 has 13 residues. The V and J ends lost 6 bases and 4 bases respectively, with 12 bases between them. CDR1 MNHNY and CDR2 SVGAGI come from the germline V gene (reference sequence). This clone was picked up a small number of times. Antigen unknown. This rearrangement joins TRBV6-6 to TRBJ2-5; possible D gene TRBD1, 5 bases. Sequenced input: tumor tissue from Merkel cell carcinoma. The receptor's source is a human donor with Merkel cell carcinoma. In DNA form, the CDR3 reads TGTGCCAGCAGGCCTAGGGGAAGAGAGACCCAGTACTTC. It is translated as CASRPRGRETQYF.